This entry features one T cell receptor beta chain sequence. Its matching antigen is unknown. Reverse transcribing all isolated RNA meant expressed TCRB transcripts were sequenced. Libraries were prepared by immunoSEQ multiplex PCR; TCRdb keeps only in-frame clonotypes and omits some of them. The repertoire holds a few hundred thousand clones, with 16% as singletons. The data derive from a study of beta chain features in type 1 diabetes. Findings and limits, study-wide: All four CD4+ subsets from Type 1 diabetes patients carried moderately but significantly shorter TCRB CDR3s.

Sample: naive CD4+ T cells from blood. The origin of this receptor is a man younger than 40 with type 1 diabetes.

CDR3 protein: CASSPPLAGAYEQYF. The DNA for the CDR3 is TGTGCCAGCAGTCCACCCCTAGCGGGTGCCTACGAGCAGTACTTC. This chain links TRBV27 with TRBJ2-7, with 8 bases that match TRBD2. Losses at the gene ends were 5 bases for V and 2 bases for J; bases not matched to a gene: 8. CDR1 is MNHEY and CDR2 is SMNVEV in the germline V gene (reference sequence). The length of the CDR3 is 15 residues.